Following are 21 T cell receptor beta chains from one sample sequenced in a study of blood T cell repertoires in COVID-19 (dated by TCRdb to about 2020). The receptor library was made with the immunoSEQ multiplex PCR assay. Sourced from immuneACCESS, this table was stored by TCRdb with only in-frame sequences that have V and J called. A share of the clones is absent; for the studies checked, an unresolved V gene accounts for under half, and the remainder has no known explanation. Present in this sample are approximately 220,000 clones, 75% to 85% of which were seen just once. Of the sample, about 4.5% falls within the top ten clones. Input material: peripheral blood. The receptors here all came from an older woman with acute or convalescent COVID-19.

This clone was picked up one time. The J gene is TRBJ1-4, the V gene TRBV15; D is uncertain. CDR3 length: 15 amino acids. Between the trimmed V and J ends, which lost 0 bases and 2 bases, there was a span of 7 bases. From germline, CDR1 is LNHNV and CDR2 YYDKDF (reference sequence). CDR3 in DNA: TGTGCCACCAGCAGAGACAGGCTTACTAATGAAAAACTGTTTTTT. This sequence encodes CATSRDRLTNEKLFF. Combining the CDR3 with reference TRBV15 and TRBJ1-4 gives the whole variable domain DAMVIQNPRYQVTQFGKPVTLSCSQTLNHNVMYWYQQKSSQAPKLLFHYYDKDFNNEADTPDNFQSRRPNTSFCFLDIRSPGLGDTAMYLCATSRDRLTNEKLFFGSGTQLSVL.

The chain employs TRBV27 and TRBJ2-6, with D perhaps matching TRBD2 (5 bases). CDR3 size: 16 residues. Germline V CDR1 and CDR2: MNHEY, SMNVEV (reference sequence). The ends were cut back, 6 bases at V and 2 bases at J, with 14 bases in the middle. CDR3 DNA sequence: TGTGCCAGCAGAAGGCAGGACTCAACTGGGGCCAACGTCCTGACTTTC. It encodes CASRRQDSTGANVLTF.

This chain joins TRBV7-2 and TRBJ1-5; a possible D gene is TRBD1 (6 bases). This CDR3 spans 16 amino acids. Germline V gives CDR1 SGHTA, CDR2 FQGNSA. V lost 5 bases and J lost 1, with 15 bases in between. CDR3 sequence reads: CASSPGHRISNQPQHF. As DNA, the CDR3 is TGTGCCAGCAGCCCGGGACATCGGATAAGCAATCAGCCCCAGCATTTT.

The chain joins TRBV4-1 to TRBJ1-2, with a weak D call TRBD1 (6 bases). CDR1 is MGHRA, CDR2 YSYEKL, per germline. Trimming took 3 bases from V and 7 from J, leaving 27 bases between them. This CDR3 is built from 18 residues. CDR3 in DNA: TGCGCCAGCAGCCAGGAGTATACAGGGCTTGGTCGTTTGGGTGGCTACACCTTC. Translating it yields CASSQEYTGLGRLGGYTF.

This clone was recorded only once. The rearrangement links TRBV7-2 to TRBJ2-3, with 8 bases identical to TRBD1. This CDR3 comprises 15 residues. Germline-derived CDR1 and CDR2 are SGHTA and FQGNSA. With V trimmed by 1 base and J by 1 base, 1 base remained unmatched. DNA of the CDR3: TGTGCCAGCAGCTTAGTGGGACAGGGCACAGATACGCAGTATTTT. Protein product: CASSLVGQGTDTQYF.

CDR3 amino acids: CASTPSPGVYAFF. The CDR3 DNA follows: TGTGCCAGCACTCCTTCCCCAGGTGTGTATGCTTTCTTT. The V gene is TRBV27, the J gene TRBJ1-1; the D is unclear. The length of the CDR3 is 13 residues. Germline V gene sequence: CDR1 MNHEY, CDR2 SMNVEV (reference sequence). V lost 7 bases and J lost 11, with 20 bases in between.

The genes are TRBV28 and TRBJ1-1; a weak D match, TRBD1 (5 bases). The ends were cut back, 2 bases at V and 0 bases at J, with 16 bases in the middle. CDR1 and CDR2 (germline): MDHEN, SYDVKM. The CDR3 totals 17 residues. Here the CDR3 reads CASSLGAGHTMNTEAFF. The CDR3 nucleotides read TGTGCCAGCAGTTTAGGGGCAGGGCACACTATGAACACTGAAGCTTTCTTT.

The rearrangement uses TRBV11-3 and TRBJ2-5, with 9 bases identical to TRBD1. The CDR3 loop spans 16 amino acids. Germline V gene data show CDR1 as SGHNT and CDR2 as YENEEA. Losses at the gene ends were 5 bases for V and 4 bases for J; bases not matched to a gene: 11. As DNA, the CDR3 is TGTGCCAGCAGCCCCGGCCTGGACAGGGGCGCAGAGACCCAGTACTTC. Its protein product is CASSPGLDRGAETQYF.

The rearrangement links TRBV4-2 to TRBJ2-7; 13 bases are shared with TRBD2. From germline, CDR1 is LGHNA and CDR2 YNFKEQ. The CDR3 runs to 16 residues. J gave up 2 bases and V 4 bases, and 5 bases lay outside the gene matches. The CDR3 nucleotides read TGTGCCAGCAGCCCGGGACTAGCGGGGACACCCTACGAGCAGTACTTC. The encoded protein is CASSPGLAGTPYEQYF.

The chain has TRBV10-3 and TRBJ1-6; D possibly corresponds to TRBD1 (5 bases). Germline V gives CDR1 ENHRY, CDR2 SYGVKD. With 4 bases removed from V and 7 bases from J, the gap between germline ends came to 14 bases. The CDR3 is 15 residues long. CDR3 coding DNA: TGTGCCATCAGTGGGGGCGGAGGGGACAATTCACCCCTCCACTTT. Translation gives CAISGGGGDNSPLHF.

In this sample, this clone turned up once. The chain couples TRBV30 to TRBJ1-2; TRBD1 agrees at 7 bases. Germline V gene data show CDR1 as GTSNPN and CDR2 as SVGIG (reference sequence). The CDR3 spans 13 residues. V dropped 3 bases and J dropped 4; count of bases not matched to a gene: 5. DNA of the CDR3: TGTGCCTGGAGGGGGACAGCCTTCTATGGCTACACCTTC. Translated: CAWRGTAFYGYTF.

The chain has TRBV19 and TRBJ2-1; D is possibly TRBD2 (6 bases). V was trimmed by 7 bases and J by 0 bases, leaving 16 bases between them. This CDR3 contains 16 residues. Germline V CDR1 and CDR2: LNHDA, SQIVND (reference sequence). This CDR3 is CASTYRTTSSYNEQFF. The CDR3 nucleotides are TGTGCCAGTACCTACCGGACTACGAGCTCCTACAATGAGCAGTTCTTC.

This CDR3 is CASSLIGANTEAFF. The CDR3 nucleotides are TGTGCCAGCAGCTTGATTGGGGCCAACACTGAAGCTTTCTTT. The rearrangement links TRBV5-4 to TRBJ1-1; TRBD1 is a possible D gene (5 bases). V was clipped by 1 base and J by 2 bases, with 9 bases between them. CDR1 SGHNT and CDR2 YYREEE come from the germline V gene (reference sequence). The CDR3 extends over 14 amino acids.

This clone showed up just once. In DNA, the CDR3 is TGCGCCAGCAGCTTGGTCTCGCCAGGGGGCCCAGATACGCAGTATTTT. Translation gives CASSLVSPGGPDTQYF. This chain uses TRBV5-1 with TRBJ2-3; 8 bases match TRBD1. Germline-derived CDR1 and CDR2 are SGHRS and YFSETQ. V shed 0 bases, J shed 4 bases, and the junction held 7 bases outside the gene matches. The CDR3 is 16 amino acids.

The chain recombines TRBV6-5 with TRBJ2-2, with D maybe TRBD2 (6 bases). Germline assignment: CDR1 MNHEY and CDR2 SVGAGI. CDR3 length equals 14 residues. V lost 6 bases to trimming and J lost 2 bases, with 10 bases between them. The CDR3: CASSPGRNTGELFF. CDR3 coding DNA: TGTGCCAGCAGCCCCGGGAGAAACACCGGGGAGCTGTTTTTT.

The chain employs TRBV19 and TRBJ1-2; 7 positions match TRBD1. V lost 7 bases to trimming and J lost 8 bases; unmatched junction nucleotides: 10. There are 13 residues in the CDR3. Germline CDR1 is LNHDA and CDR2 is SQIVND (reference sequence). CDR3: CASNSRDRDGYTF. CDR3 coding DNA: TGTGCCAGTAACAGCCGGGACAGAGACGGCTACACCTTC.

The chain employs TRBV6-5 and TRBJ2-7; 8 bases are shared with TRBD2. Germline loops: CDR1 MNHEY, CDR2 SVGAGI. There are 14 residues in the CDR3. The V and J ends lost 4 bases and 1 base, in that order; junction bases with no gene match: 3. This CDR3 is CASSSGGGSYEQYF. DNA for the CDR3: TGTGCCAGCAGTTCGGGGGGGGGTTCCTACGAGCAGTACTTC.

This rearrangement joins TRBV12-3 or TRBV12-4 to TRBJ2-2; D may be TRBD1 (5 bases). V lost 5 bases, J lost 6 bases, and 10 bases lay in between. CDR3 size: 13 residues. The CDR3 spells CASSLREAGELFF. CDR3 nucleotides: TGTGCCAGCAGTCTCAGGGAAGCCGGGGAGCTGTTTTTT.

The J gene is TRBJ1-2, the V gene TRBV12-3 or TRBV12-4, with D unresolved. CDR3 length: 13 amino acids. V lost 5 bases and J 8 bases, leaving 15 bases between the germline ends. Written as DNA, the CDR3 is TGTGCCAGCAGTCCGACGTCCTCGCGGGGCTACACCTTC. Its protein product is CASSPTSSRGYTF.

The chain joins TRBV5-1 to TRBJ2-1; no clear D. Trimming took 0 bases from V and 0 from J, leaving 4 bases between them. Germline-derived CDR1 and CDR2 are SGHRS and YFSETQ. The CDR3 has 14 residues. The CDR3 sequence: CASSLGASYNEQFF. The CDR3 DNA reads as TGCGCCAGCAGCTTGGGGGCCTCCTACAATGAGCAGTTCTTC. The variable domain in full, with the rest retrieved from reference TRBV5-1 and TRBJ2-1, is KAGVTQTPRYLIKTRGQQVTLSCSPISGHRSVSWYQQTPGQGLQFLFEYFSETQRNKGNFPGRFSGRQFSNSRSEMNVSTLELGDSALYLCASSLGASYNEQFFGPGTRLTVL.

The V gene is TRBV15, the J gene TRBJ1-5; 9 nucleotides line up with TRBD1. Germline V CDR1 and CDR2: LNHNV, YYDKDF (reference sequence). Germline trimming cut 3 bases from V and 5 bases from J; bases unmatched to any gene: 5. The CDR3 is 15 amino acids. CDR3 sequence: CATSSTGGVYQPQHF. CDR3 in DNA: TGTGCCACCAGCAGTACAGGGGGCGTTTATCAGCCCCAGCATTTT.